This TCR beta chain was recovered during a study of T cell changes during pregnancy in multiple sclerosis. Points on this clone: An end of the junction does not agree with germline; a read error may underlie this.

Assay: immunoSEQ multiplex PCR; the TCRdb copy retains only in-frame clones and omits some. The sample carries almost 65,000 clones, about 92% recorded once. This CDR3 region has 13 residues. Germline CDR1 SSHAT, CDR2 FNYEAQ (reference sequence). This sequence joins TRBV7-7 and TRBJ2-1; a possible D gene is TRBD2 (6 bases). This receptor was obtained from a female donor with multiple sclerosis, enrolled in a pregnancy study. The material was peripheral blood, obtained in the first trimester of pregnancy. CDR3 in DNA: TGTGCTAGCAGCTTAGCGGCGGGTAAGGAGCAGTTCTTC. Its translation: CASSLAAGKEQFF.